The 18 T cell receptor beta chains below come from one sample, sequenced in a study of CD8+ T cells in alopecia areata. Treatment denoted: oral pan-JAK inhibitor, 5-10 mg twice daily. Extraction and reverse transcription of RNA yielded cDNA as the sequencing template. The repertoire was sequenced with immunoSEQ multiplex PCR; TCRdb's copy has only in-frame clones and lacks some. The table records tens of thousands of clones, roughly 28% of them present only once. The sample was CD8+ T cells sorted from blood, taken at week 4, from a patient treated with tofacitinib. All receptors derive from a human donor with alopecia areata.

The rearrangement links TRBV29-1 to TRBJ2-7, with 8 bases that match TRBD2. The CDR3 length is 12 residues. After removal of 6 bases from V and 2 bases from J, the junction contained 3 bases not matched to a gene. Germline V CDR1 and CDR2: SQVTM, ANQGSEA. The CDR3 loop is CSVAGRAYEQYF. The CDR3, as DNA: TGCAGCGTCGCCGGGAGGGCCTACGAGCAGTACTTC.

The chain recombines TRBV27 with TRBJ1-2; possibly TRBD1 for D (5 bases). V gave up 5 bases and J gave up 4 bases, with 11 bases separating them. The CDR3 is 13 amino acids. Germline CDR1 reads MNHEY; CDR2 reads SMNVEV (reference sequence). The CDR3 bases are TGTGCCAGCAGTCGGGTCGACAGCTATGGCTACACCTTC. This encodes CASSRVDSYGYTF.

This clone was seen only a few times. Different DNA sequences within this sample yield the same CDR3. The rearrangement joins TRBV5-1 to TRBJ2-7; the match to TRBD1 covers 9 bases. Germline V gene lookup returns CDR1 SGHRS and CDR2 YFSETQ. There are 15 residues in the CDR3. V lost 4 bases, J lost 0 bases, and 5 bases stayed unmatched. The CDR3 is CASSPRDRDSYEQYF. CDR3 DNA: TGCGCCAGCAGCCCCCGGGACAGGGACTCCTACGAGCAGTACTTC.

The rearrangement uses TRBV5-6 and TRBJ1-5, with no clear D. Germline-derived CDR1 and CDR2 are SGHDT and YYEEEE. The CDR3 is made up of 13 amino acids. V was clipped by 0 bases and J by 1 base, with 2 bases between them. CDR3 loop: CASSLGSNQPQHF. CDR3 in DNA: TGTGCCAGCAGCTTGGGGAGCAATCAGCCCCAGCATTTT.

This clone was seen at least ten times. The rearrangement uses TRBV7-9 and TRBJ2-3; D gene unclear. CDR3 length: 12 amino acids. The V and J ends lost 2 bases and 4 bases respectively, with 4 bases between them. Germline-derived CDR1 and CDR2 are SEHNR and FQNEAQ (reference sequence). Here the CDR3 DNA reads TGTGCCAGCAGCTTAACGGCAGATACGCAGTATTTT. Protein: CASSLTADTQYF.

This clone was recorded a few times. The chain carries TRBV5-1 and TRBJ1-2; 7 positions match TRBD1. The CDR3 consists of 14 residues. The V and J ends lost 0 bases and 8 bases, in that order; junction bases with no gene match: 7. Germline V lookup: CDR1 SGHRS, CDR2 YFSETQ. The CDR3 bases are TGCGCCAGCAGCTTGGTGACAGGGATCGGAGGCTACACCTTC. Its protein product is CASSLVTGIGGYTF.

The rearrangement joins TRBV11-2 to TRBJ2-7, with 11 nucleotides matching TRBD2. With V trimmed by 1 base and J by 3 bases, 2 bases remained unmatched. CDR3 size: 15 residues. The germline V gene encodes CDR1 SGHAT and CDR2 FQNNGV. The CDR3 protein is CASSLGGTSGYEQYF. The CDR3 region has the DNA TGTGCCAGCAGCTTAGGGGGGACTAGCGGCTACGAGCAGTACTTC.

The V and J genes are TRBV29-1 and TRBJ2-6; 8 bases agree with TRBD1. V shed 1 base and J 1 base; nucleotides not matched to a gene: 6. This CDR3 comprises 17 residues. From germline, CDR1 is SQVTM and CDR2 ANQGSEA. The CDR3 bases are TGCAGCGTTGAAGCCCAGGGGGCCCCGTCTGGGGCCAACGTCCTGACTTTC. It yields the protein CSVEAQGAPSGANVLTF.

This clone was seen more than once but under ten times. The gene calls are TRBV29-1 and TRBJ1-2; TRBD1 is a possible D gene (5 bases). The CDR3 totals 11 residues. CDR1 SQVTM and CDR2 ANQGSEA come from the germline V gene. V was trimmed by 6 bases and J by 8 bases, leaving 13 bases between them. CDR3 nucleotides: TGCAGCGTCCCGGCGGACACCGGCTACACCTTC. This sequence encodes CSVPADTGYTF.

With respect to this clone: This sample includes further DNA sequences coding for the same CDR3. The chain uses TRBV5-4 and TRBJ2-7; D gene unclear. Germline-derived CDR1 and CDR2 are SGHNT and YYREEE (reference sequence). V was cut by 0 bases and J by 4 bases, with 8 bases left in between. The CDR3 is 13 amino acids. CDR3 region: CASSLGPDYEQYF. CDR3 in DNA: TGTGCCAGCAGCTTGGGACCGGATTACGAGCAGTACTTC.

The rearrangement links TRBV29-1 to TRBJ2-2, with 8 bases matching TRBD1. The V gene's germline CDR1 is SQVTM and CDR2 ANQGSEA. Trimming took 4 bases from V and 5 from J; bases not matched to a gene: 6. The CDR3 runs 14 residues. The CDR3, as DNA: TGCAGCGTTGGGAACAGGGGGAGAACCGGGGAGCTGTTTTTT. It encodes CSVGNRGRTGELFF.

The chain couples TRBV29-1 to TRBJ2-1; D not certain. The germline gives CDR1 SQVTM, CDR2 ANQGSEA. V dropped 3 bases and J dropped 0 bases, with 9 bases sitting between them. This CDR3 region has 14 residues. The CDR3 reads CSVEGWSSYNEQFF. The CDR3 DNA follows: TGCAGCGTTGAGGGTTGGAGCTCCTACAATGAGCAGTTCTTC.

This clone has only a few counts. This chain joins TRBV29-1 and TRBJ1-1; 7 bases line up with TRBD1. V trimming: 1 base; J trimming: 5 bases; junction bases outside the gene matches: 10. This CDR3 comprises 15 residues. CDR1 is SQVTM, CDR2 ANQGSEA, per germline. The DNA of the CDR3 is TGCAGCGTTGAAGCCTTAACAGGGGCGAGGACTGAAGCTTTCTTT. It is translated as CSVEALTGARTEAFF.

The table lists this clone with a few counts. The chain uses TRBV27 and TRBJ1-2, with 8 bases identical to TRBD1. Germline CDR1 and CDR2: MNHEY and SMNVEV (reference sequence). The CDR3 loop spans 13 amino acids. V trimming: 5 bases; J trimming: 6 bases; junction bases outside the gene matches: 5. CDR3 sequence reads: CASSDWTGNGYTF. The CDR3 bases are TGTGCCAGCAGTGACTGGACAGGGAATGGCTACACCTTC.

The genes are TRBV29-1 and TRBJ1-1, with D unclear. Trimming took 1 base from V and 1 from J, leaving 4 bases between them. The CDR3 length is 12 residues. Germline CDR1 and CDR2: SQVTM and ANQGSEA. The CDR3 sequence: CSVEGGNTEAFF. Here the CDR3 DNA reads TGCAGCGTTGAAGGGGGGAACACTGAAGCTTTCTTT.

The J gene is TRBJ2-1, the V gene TRBV6-5; 8 bases are shared with TRBD2. This CDR3 region has 12 residues. Germline CDR1 and CDR2: MNHEY and SVGAGI. The trim removed 6 bases at V and 10 bases at J, leaving 5 bases unmatched. Here the CDR3 DNA reads TGTGCCAGCAGGGGGACTAGACAAGAGCAGTTCTTC. Protein sequence: CASRGTRQEQFF.

The J gene is TRBJ2-3, the V gene TRBV30; TRBD2 agrees at 11 bases. The CDR3 is 15 amino acids. The germline CDR1 and CDR2 sequences are GTSNPN and SVGIG (reference sequence). The V segment lost 0 bases and the J segment 1 base; nucleotides outside the gene matches: 0. CDR3 residues: CAWSVLAGGTDTQYF. In DNA form, the CDR3 reads TGTGCCTGGAGTGTACTAGCGGGAGGCACAGATACGCAGTATTTT.

This clone was counted a few times. The V gene is TRBV29-1, the J gene TRBJ1-1; unclear D gene. V lost 2 bases to trimming and J lost 11 bases, with 12 bases between them. The CDR3 runs 11 residues. Germline V gene lookup returns CDR1 SQVTM and CDR2 ANQGSEA. In nucleotides, the CDR3 is TGCAGCGTTGAAATGGACTATCGGGCTTTCTTT. It yields the protein CSVEMDYRAFF. The full variable domain, its missing parts supplied by reference TRBV29-1 and TRBJ1-1, is SAVISQKPSRDICQRGTSLTIQCQVDSQVTMMFWYRQQPGQSLTLIATANQGSEATYESGFVIDKFPISRPNLTFSTLTVSNMSPEDSSIYLCSVEMDYRAFFGQGTRLTVV.